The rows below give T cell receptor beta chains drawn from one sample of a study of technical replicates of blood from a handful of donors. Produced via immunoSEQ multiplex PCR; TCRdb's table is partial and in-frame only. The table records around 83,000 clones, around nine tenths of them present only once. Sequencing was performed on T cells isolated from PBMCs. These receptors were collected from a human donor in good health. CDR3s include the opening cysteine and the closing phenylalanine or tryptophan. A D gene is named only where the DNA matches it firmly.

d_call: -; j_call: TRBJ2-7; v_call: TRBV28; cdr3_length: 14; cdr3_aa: CASSAGTQLREQYF
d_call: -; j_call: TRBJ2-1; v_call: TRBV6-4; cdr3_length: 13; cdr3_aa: CASSAPKYNEQFF
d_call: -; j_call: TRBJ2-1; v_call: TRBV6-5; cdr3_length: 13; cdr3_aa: CASSHGPTGEQFF
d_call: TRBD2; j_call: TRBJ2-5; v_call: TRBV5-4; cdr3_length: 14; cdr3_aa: CASSPPGGIETQYF
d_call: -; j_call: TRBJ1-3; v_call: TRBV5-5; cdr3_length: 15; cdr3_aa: CASSLGDRSGNTIYF
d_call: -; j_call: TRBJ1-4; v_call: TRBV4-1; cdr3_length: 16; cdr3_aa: CASSQGLTETNEKLFF
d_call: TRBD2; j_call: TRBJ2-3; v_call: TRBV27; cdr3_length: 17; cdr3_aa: CASSLIAGELSTDTQYF
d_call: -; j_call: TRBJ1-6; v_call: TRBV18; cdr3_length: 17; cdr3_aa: CASSPLSGRPYNSPLHF
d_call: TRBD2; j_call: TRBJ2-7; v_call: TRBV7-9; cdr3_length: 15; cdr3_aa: CASSLGTSLSREQYF
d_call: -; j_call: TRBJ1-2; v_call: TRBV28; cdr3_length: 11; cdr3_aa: CASRVQGRYTF
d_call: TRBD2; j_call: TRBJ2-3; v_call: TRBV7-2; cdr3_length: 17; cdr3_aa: CASSLVASGGITDTQYF
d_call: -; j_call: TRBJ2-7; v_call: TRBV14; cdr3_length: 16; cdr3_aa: CASSHPPDSSNYEQYF
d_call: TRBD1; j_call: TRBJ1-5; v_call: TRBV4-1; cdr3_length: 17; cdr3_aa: CASSQVSRAGGHYTQHF
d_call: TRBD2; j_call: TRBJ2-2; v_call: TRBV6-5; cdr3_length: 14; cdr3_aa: CASSLAGNTGELFF
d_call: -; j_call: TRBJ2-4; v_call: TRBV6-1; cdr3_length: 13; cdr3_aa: CASRVEVEDIQYF
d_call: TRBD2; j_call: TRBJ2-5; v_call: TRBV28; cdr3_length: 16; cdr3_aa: CASSFARLAHQETQYF
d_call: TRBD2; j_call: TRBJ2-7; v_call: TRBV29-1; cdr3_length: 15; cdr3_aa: CSANRTSGDPYEQYF
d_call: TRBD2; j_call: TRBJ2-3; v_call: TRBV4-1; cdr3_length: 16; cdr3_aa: CASSQTTSGSTDTQYF
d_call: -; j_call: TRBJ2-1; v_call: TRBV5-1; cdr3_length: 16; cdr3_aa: CASSSGTASSYNEQFF
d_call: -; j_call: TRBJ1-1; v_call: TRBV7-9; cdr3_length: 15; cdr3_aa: CASSLEAARFAEAFF
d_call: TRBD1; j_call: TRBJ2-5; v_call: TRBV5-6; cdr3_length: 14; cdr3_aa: CASRTGQGSKTQYF
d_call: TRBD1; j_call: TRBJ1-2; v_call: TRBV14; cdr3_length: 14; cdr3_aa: CASSPSTGNYGYTF
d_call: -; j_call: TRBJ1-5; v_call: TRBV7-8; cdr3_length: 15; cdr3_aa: CASSPGEGGNQPQHF
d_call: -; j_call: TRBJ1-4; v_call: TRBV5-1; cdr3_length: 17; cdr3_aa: CASSLLPGEGPNEKLFF
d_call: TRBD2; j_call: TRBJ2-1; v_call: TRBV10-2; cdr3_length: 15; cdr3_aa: CASRGTSGGRNEQFF
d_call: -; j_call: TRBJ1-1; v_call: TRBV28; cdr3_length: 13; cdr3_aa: CASSLQGNTEAFF
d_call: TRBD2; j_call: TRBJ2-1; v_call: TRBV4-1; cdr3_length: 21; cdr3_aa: CASSQKIGQGGTSGVPGEQFF
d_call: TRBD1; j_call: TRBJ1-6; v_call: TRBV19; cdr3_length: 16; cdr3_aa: CASSRQTGTENSPLHF
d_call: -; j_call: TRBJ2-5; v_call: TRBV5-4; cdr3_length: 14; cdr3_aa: CASRPWGGGETQYF
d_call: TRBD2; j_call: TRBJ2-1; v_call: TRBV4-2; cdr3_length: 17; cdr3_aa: CASSQASLAGGNNEQFF
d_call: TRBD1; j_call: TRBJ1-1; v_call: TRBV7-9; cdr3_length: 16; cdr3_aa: CASSGTGTGDNTEAFF
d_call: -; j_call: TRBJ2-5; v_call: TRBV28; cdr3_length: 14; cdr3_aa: CASNFFSGPGTQYF
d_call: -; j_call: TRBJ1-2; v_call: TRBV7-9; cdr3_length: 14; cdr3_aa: CASSLEGEPYGYTF
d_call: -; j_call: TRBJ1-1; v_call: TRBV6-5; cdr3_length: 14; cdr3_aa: CASSILGGGTEAFF
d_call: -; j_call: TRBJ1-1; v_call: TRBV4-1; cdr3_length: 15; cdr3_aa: CASSQVRRENTEAFF
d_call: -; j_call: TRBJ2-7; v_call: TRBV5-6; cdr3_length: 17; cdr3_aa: CASSWMWGQGFDYEQYF
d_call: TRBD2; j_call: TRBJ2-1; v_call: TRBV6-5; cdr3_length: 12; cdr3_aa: CASSGGAAEQFF
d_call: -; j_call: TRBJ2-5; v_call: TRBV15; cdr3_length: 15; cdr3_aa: CATSRDRGGAETQYF
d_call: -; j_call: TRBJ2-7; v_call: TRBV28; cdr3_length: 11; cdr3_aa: CASSYYHEQYF
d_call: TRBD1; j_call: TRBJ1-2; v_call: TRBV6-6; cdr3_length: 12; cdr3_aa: CASNIGTGGYTF
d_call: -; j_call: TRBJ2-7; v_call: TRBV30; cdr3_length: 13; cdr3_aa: CAWELGGSYEQYF
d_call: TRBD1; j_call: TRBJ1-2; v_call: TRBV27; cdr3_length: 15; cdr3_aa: CASSLTGTGRYGYTF
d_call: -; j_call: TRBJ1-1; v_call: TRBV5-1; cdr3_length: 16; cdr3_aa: CASRSSLQVANTEAFF
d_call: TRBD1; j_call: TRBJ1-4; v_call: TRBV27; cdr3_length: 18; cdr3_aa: CASSSSDRGLATNEKLFF
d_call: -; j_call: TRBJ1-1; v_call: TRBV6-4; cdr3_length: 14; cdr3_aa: CASGEGTVNTEAFF
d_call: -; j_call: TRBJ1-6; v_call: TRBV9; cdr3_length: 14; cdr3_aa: CASSVVGDNSPLHF
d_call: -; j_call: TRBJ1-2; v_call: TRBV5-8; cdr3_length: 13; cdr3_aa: CASSLAAVSGYTF
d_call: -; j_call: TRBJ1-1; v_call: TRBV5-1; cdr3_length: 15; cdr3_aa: CASSLNGGQGSEAFF
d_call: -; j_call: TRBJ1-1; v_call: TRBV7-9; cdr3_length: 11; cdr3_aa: CASSLRTEAFF
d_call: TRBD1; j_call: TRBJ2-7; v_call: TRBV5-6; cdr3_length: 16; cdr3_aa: CASSFTRDSGTYEQYF
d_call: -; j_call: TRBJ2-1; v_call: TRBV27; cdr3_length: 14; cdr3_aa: CASSLMDSSNEQFF
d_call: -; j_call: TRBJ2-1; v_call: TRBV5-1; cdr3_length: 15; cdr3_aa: CASSLSRGYYNEQFF
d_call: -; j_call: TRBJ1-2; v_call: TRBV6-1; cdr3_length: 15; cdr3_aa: CASSEAPGRGYGYTF
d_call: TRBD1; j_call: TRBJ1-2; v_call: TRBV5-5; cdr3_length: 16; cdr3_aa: CASSYSPTGSLFGYTF
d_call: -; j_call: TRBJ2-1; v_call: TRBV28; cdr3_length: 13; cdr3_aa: CASSSNYYNEQFF